This T cell receptor beta chain comes out of a study of cytomegalovirus exposure and HLA in healthy donors. General study points: Reported performance of the classifier showed diagnosis of cytomegalovirus status with high specificity and sensitivity. While the bulk of TCR sequences proved rare, some public TCRs turned up in many donors.

The PCR ran on 60 Vbeta and 13 Jbeta primers. Using immunoSEQ multiplex PCR, the repertoire was profiled, and TCRdb retains in-frame clones only, with some absent. This table has about 140,000 clones, 80% to 90% appearing once. V was trimmed by 3 bases and J by 4 bases, leaving 6 bases between them. The CDR3 sequence is 11 residues long. Germline V CDR1 and CDR2: GTSNPN, SVGIG (reference sequence). As regards this clone: Its target is unknown.

This rearrangement joins TRBV30 to TRBJ1-1, with D perhaps matching TRBD1 (6 bases). The TCR comes from a woman between 40 and 55 years old in good health and CMV-seropositive. The sample consisted of PBMCs. The CDR3 loop is CAWRGGTEAFF. The CDR3 region has the DNA TGTGCCTGGAGAGGGGGCACTGAAGCTTTCTTT.